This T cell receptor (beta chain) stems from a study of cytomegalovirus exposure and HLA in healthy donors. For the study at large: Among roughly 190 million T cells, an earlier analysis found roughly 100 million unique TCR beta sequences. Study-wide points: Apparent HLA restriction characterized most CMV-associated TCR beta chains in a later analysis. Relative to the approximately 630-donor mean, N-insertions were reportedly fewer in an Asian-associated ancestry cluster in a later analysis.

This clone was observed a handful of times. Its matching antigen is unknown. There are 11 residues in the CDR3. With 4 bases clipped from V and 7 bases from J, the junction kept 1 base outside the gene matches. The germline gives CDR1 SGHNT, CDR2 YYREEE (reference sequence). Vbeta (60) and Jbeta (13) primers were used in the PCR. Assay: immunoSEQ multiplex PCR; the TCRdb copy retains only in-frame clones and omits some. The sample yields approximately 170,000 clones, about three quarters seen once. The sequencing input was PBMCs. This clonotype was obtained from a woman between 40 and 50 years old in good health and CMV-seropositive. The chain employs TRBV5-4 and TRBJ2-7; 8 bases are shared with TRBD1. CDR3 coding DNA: TGTGCCAGCAGCGGACAGGGAGAGCAGTACTTC. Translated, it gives CASSGQGEQYF.